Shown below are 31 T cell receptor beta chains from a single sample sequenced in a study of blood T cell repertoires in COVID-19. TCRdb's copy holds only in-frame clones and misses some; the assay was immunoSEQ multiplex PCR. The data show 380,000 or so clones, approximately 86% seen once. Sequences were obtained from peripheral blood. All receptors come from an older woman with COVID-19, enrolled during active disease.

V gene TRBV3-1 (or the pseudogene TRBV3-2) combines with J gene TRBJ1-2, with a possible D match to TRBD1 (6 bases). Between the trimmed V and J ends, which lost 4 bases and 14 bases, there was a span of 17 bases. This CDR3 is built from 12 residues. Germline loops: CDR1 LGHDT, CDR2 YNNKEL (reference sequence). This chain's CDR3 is CASSLGGASLTF. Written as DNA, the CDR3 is TGTGCCAGCAGCCTGGGGGGGGCTTCCCTGACCTTC.

The CDR3 is CASSRGTGAYEQYF. The CDR3 nucleotides are TGTGCCAGCAGCCGGGGGACTGGGGCCTACGAGCAGTACTTC. The chain is built from TRBV5-6 and TRBJ2-7; D might be TRBD2 (6 bases). Germline CDR1 reads SGHDT; CDR2 reads YYEEEE. V lost 4 bases, J lost 2 bases, and 13 bases lay in between. There are 14 residues in the CDR3.

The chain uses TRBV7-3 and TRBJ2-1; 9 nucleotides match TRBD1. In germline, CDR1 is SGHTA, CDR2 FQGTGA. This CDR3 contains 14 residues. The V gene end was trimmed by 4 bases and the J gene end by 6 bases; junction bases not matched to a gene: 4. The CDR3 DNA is TGTGCCAGCAGCTCACCGACAGGGGGCAATGAGCAGTTCTTC. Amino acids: CASSSPTGGNEQFF.

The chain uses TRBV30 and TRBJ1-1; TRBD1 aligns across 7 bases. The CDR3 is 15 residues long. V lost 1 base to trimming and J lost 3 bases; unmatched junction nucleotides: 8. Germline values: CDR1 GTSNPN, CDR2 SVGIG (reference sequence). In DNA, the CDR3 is TGTGCCTGGAGTGAAGGGGGCCGGGGAGACACTGAAGCTTTCTTT. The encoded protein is CAWSEGGRGDTEAFF.

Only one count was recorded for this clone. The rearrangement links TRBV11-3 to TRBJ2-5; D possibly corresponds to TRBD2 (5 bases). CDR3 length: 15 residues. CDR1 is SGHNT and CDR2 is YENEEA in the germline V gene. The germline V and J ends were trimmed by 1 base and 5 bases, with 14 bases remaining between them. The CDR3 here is CASSLGTRDSETQYF. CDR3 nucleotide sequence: TGTGCCAGCAGCTTAGGTACCCGGGATTCCGAGACCCAGTACTTC.

CDR3 coding DNA: TGTGCCAGCAGTTACGAGGGAACCTCAAAGGGCTACACCTTC. It translates to CASSYEGTSKGYTF. The J gene is TRBJ1-2, the V gene TRBV6-2 or TRBV6-3; D remains ambiguous. Trimming took 2 bases from V and 8 from J, leaving 15 bases between them. This CDR3 comprises 14 residues. From germline, CDR1 is MNHEY and CDR2 SVGEGT.

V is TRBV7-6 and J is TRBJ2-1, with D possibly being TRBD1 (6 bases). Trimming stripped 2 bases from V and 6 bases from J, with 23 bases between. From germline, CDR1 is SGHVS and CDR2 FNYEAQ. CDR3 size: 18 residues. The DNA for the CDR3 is TGTGCCAGCAGCTTAAGGCCCCTTGAGGACAGAACTTTCAATGAGCAGTTCTTC. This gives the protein CASSLRPLEDRTFNEQFF.

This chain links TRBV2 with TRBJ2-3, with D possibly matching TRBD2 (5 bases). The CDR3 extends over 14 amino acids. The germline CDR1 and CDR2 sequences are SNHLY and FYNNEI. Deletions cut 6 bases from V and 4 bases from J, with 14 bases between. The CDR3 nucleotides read TGTGCCAGCAGCCCCCCTAGCAAGGCAGATACGCAGTATTTT. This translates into CASSPPSKADTQYF.

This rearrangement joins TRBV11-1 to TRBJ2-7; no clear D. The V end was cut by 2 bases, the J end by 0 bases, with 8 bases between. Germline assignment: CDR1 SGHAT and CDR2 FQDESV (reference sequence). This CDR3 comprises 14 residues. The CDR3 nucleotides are TGTGCCAGCAGCTTAACAGAGAGCTCCTACGAGCAGTACTTC. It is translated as CASSLTESSYEQYF.

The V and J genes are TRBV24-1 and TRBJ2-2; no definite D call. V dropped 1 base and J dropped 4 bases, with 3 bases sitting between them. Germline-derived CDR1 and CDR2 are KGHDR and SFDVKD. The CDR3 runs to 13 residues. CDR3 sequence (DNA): TGTGCCACCAGTGATTTCCTCACCGGGGAGCTGTTTTTT. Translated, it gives CATSDFLTGELFF.

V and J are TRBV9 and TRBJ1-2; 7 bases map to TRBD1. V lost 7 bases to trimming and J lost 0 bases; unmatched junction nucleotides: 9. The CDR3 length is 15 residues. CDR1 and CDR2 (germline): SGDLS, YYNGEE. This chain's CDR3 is CASGWDSSANYGYTF. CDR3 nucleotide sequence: TGTGCCAGCGGATGGGACAGCTCAGCTAACTATGGCTACACCTTC.

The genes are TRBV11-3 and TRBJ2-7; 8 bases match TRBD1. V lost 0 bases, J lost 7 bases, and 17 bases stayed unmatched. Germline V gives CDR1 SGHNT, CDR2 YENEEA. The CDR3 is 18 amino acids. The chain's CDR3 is CASSLDWSQQGAFREQYF. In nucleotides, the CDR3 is TGTGCCAGCAGCTTAGATTGGTCACAGCAGGGGGCTTTTCGGGAGCAGTACTTC.

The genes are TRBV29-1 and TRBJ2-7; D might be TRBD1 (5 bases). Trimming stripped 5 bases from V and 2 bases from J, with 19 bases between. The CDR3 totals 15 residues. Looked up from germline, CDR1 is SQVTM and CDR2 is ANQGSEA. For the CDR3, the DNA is TGCAGCGTTATATTCAGAGACAGTGTAACCTACGAGCAGTACTTC. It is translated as CSVIFRDSVTYEQYF.

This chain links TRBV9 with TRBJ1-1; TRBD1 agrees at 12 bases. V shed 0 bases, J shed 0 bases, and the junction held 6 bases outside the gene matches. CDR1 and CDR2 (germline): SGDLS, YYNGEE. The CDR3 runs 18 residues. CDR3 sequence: CASSVEGTGGILNTEAFF. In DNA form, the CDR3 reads TGTGCCAGCAGCGTAGAGGGGACAGGGGGCATCCTGAACACTGAAGCTTTCTTT.

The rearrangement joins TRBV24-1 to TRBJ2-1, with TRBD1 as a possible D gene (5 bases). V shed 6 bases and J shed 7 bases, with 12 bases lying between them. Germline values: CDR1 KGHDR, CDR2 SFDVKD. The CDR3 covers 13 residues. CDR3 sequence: CATSTEQENEQFF. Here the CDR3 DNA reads TGTGCCACCAGTACCGAACAGGAGAATGAGCAGTTCTTC.

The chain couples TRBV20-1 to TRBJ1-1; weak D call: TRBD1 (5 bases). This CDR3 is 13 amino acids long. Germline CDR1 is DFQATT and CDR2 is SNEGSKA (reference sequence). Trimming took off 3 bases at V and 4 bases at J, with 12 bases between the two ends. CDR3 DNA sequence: TGCAGTGCTAGTCGGGGGAGGGGCACTGAAGCTTTCTTT. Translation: CSASRGRGTEAFF.

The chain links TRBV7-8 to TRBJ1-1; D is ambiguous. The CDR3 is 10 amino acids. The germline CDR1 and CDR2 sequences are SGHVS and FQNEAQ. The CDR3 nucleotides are TGTGCATCCGGCAACTATGAAGCTTTCTTT. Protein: CASGNYEAFF. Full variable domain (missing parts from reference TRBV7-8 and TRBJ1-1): GAGVSQSPRYKVAKRGQDVALRCDPISGHVSLFWYQQALGQGPEFLTYFQNEAQLDKSGLPSDRFFAERPEGSVSTLKIQRTQQEDSAVYLCASGNYEAFFGQGTRLTVV.

The CDR3 is CASSLAATTYEQYF. As DNA, the CDR3 is TGTGCCAGCAGCTTAGCGGCAACTACCTACGAGCAGTACTTC. The chain couples TRBV7-9 to TRBJ2-7; no firm D call. CDR3 length: 14 amino acids. Germline V gene lookup returns CDR1 SEHNR and CDR2 FQNEAQ (reference sequence). V lost 0 bases to trimming and J lost 2 bases, with 8 bases between them.

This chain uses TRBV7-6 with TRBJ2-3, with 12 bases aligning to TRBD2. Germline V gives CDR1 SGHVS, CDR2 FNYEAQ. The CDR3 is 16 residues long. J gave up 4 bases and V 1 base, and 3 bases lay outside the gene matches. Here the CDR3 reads CASSLGLAGASDTQYF. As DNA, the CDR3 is TGTGCCAGCAGCTTAGGACTAGCGGGGGCCTCAGATACGCAGTATTTT.

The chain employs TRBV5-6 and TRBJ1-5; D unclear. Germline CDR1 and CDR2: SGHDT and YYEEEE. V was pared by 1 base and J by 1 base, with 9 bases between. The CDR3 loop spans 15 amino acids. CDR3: CASSLLGGSNQPQHF. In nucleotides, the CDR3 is TGTGCCAGCAGCTTGCTGGGAGGGAGCAATCAGCCCCAGCATTTT.

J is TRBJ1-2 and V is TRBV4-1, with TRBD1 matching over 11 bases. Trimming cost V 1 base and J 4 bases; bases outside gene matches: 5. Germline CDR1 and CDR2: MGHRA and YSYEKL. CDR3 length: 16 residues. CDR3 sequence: CASSQGRTGGVYGYTF. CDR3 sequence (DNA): TGCGCCAGCAGCCAAGGCCGGACAGGGGGCGTCTATGGCTACACCTTC.

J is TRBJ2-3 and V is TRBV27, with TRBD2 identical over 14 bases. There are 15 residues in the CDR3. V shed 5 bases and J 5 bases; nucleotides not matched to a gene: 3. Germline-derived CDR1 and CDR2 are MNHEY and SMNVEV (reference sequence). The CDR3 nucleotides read TGTGCCAGCAGTCCCGGACTAGCGGGGGGAGATACGCAGTATTTT. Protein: CASSPGLAGGDTQYF.

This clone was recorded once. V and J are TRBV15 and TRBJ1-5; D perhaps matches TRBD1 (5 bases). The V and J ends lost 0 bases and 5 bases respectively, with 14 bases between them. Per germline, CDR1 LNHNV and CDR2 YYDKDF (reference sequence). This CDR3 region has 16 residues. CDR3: CATSRDLQGPHQPQHF. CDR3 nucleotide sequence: TGTGCCACCAGCAGAGATCTTCAGGGTCCCCATCAGCCCCAGCATTTT.

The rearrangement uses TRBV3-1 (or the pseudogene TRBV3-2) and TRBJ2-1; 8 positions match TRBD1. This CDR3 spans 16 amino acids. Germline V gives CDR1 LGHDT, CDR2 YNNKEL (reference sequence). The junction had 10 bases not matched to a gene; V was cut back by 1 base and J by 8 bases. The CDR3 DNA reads TGTGCCAGCAGCCAAGTAAGGACAGGGCCATTCTATGAGCAGTTCTTC. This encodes CASSQVRTGPFYEQFF.

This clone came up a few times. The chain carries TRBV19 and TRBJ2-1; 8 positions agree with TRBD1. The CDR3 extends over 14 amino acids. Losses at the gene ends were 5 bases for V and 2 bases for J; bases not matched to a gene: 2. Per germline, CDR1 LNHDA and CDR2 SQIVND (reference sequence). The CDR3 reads CASSHRGTYNEQFF. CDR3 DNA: TGTGCCAGTAGTCACAGGGGGACCTACAATGAGCAGTTCTTC.

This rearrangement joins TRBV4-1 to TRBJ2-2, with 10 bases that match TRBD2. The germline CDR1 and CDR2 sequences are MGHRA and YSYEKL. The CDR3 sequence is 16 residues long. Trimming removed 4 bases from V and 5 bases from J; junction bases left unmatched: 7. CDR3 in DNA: TGCGCCAGCAGCCCCCCTAGCGGGGGAGGGACCGGGGAGCTGTTTTTT. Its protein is CASSPPSGGGTGELFF.

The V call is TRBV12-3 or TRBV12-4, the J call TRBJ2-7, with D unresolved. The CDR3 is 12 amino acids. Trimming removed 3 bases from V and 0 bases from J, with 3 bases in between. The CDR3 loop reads CASSFGSYEQYF. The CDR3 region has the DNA TGTGCCAGCAGTTTCGGCTCCTACGAGCAGTACTTC.

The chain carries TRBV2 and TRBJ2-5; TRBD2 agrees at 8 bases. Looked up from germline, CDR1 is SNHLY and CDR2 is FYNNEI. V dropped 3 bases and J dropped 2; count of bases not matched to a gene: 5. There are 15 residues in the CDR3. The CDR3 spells CASSDFGGVQETQYF. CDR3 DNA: TGTGCCAGCAGTGACTTCGGGGGGGTACAAGAGACCCAGTACTTC.

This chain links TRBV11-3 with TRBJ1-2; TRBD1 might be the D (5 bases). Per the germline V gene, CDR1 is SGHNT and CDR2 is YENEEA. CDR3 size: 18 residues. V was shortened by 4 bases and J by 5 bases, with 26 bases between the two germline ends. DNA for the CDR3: TGTGCCAGCAGCTATAGCACGTCTCAGGCAGGGTTAATGTATGGCTACACCTTC. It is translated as CASSYSTSQAGLMYGYTF.

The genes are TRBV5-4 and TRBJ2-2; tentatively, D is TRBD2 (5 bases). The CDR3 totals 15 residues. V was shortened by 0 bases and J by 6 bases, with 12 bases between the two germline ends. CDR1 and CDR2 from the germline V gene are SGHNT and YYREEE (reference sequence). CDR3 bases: TGTGCCAGCAGCTTGGCCTCGAGGGCTCCCGGGGAGCTGTTTTTT. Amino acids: CASSLASRAPGELFF.

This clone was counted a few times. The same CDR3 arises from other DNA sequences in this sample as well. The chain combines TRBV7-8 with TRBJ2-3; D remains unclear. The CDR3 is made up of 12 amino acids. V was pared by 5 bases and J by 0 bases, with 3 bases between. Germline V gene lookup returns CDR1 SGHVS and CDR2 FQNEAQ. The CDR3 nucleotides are TGTGCCAGCAGCCCTAGCACAGATACGCAGTATTTT. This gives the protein CASSPSTDTQYF.